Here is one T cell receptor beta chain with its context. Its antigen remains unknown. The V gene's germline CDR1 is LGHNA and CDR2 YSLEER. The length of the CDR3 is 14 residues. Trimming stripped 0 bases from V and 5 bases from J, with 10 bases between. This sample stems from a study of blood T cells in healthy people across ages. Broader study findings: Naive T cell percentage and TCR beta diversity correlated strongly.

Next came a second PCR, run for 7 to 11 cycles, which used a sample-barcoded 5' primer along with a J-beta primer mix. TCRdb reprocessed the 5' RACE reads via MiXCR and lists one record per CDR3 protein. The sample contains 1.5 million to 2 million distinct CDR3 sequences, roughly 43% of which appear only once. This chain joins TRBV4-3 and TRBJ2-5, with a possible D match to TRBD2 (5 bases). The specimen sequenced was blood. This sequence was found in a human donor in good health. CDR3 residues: CASSQDPRGETQYF. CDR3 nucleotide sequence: TGCGCCAGCAGCCAAGATCCCCGGGGTGAGACCCAGTACTTC.